The TCR beta chain under discussion was sequenced for a study of CD8 T cells in Susac syndrome. Random hexamers were used to reverse transcribe roughly 0.45 to 1 ug of RNA. TCRdb redid the calling of the immunoSEQ multiplex PCR reads with MiXCR, one entry per CDR3 protein. This table has around 130,000 distinct CDR3 sequences, under 95% appearing once. The CDR3 is made up of 14 amino acids. V was cut by 0 bases and J by 0 bases, with 5 bases left in between. Germline-derived CDR1 and CDR2 are SGHAT and FQNNGV. This clonotype originated in a human donor with multiple sclerosis. The sample consisted of CD8+ T cells from PBMCs. The chain employs TRBV11-2 and TRBJ1-1; D gene uncertain. The CDR3 sequence: CASSLDAMNTEAFF. DNA for the CDR3: TGTGCCAGCAGCTTAGACGCCATGAACACTGAAGCTTTCTTT.